This record covers a single TCR beta chain. This table comes from immunoSEQ multiplex PCR, and its TCRdb copy is limited to in-frame clones, with some not included. The table lists about 29,000 clones, roughly 90% of them singletons, with less than 9.5% in the top ten. Autoimmune disease history or systemic immunosuppression led to patient exclusion. Samples were taken at baseline and on day 1 of cycles 4 and 7. This sample was included in a study of OX40 agonist ivuxolimab in advanced cancers. Study at large: Patients were treated with ivuxolimab, an agonistic anti-OX40 (CD134) antibody. Patients were infused with ivuxolimab every 2 weeks at 0.01 to 10 mg/kg.

CDR3 length equals 13 residues. Germline loops: CDR1 MNHEY, CDR2 SVGAGI. Trimming cost V 7 bases and J 4 bases, with 13 bases left between them. Specimen: CD4+ or CD8+ T cells sorted from blood, collected in a trial of the OX40 agonist ivuxolimab. The chain recombines TRBV6-5 with TRBJ1-1; tentative D call: TRBD1 (5 bases). The TCR originated in an adult with an advanced solid tumor such as melanoma, head and neck, liver or kidney cancer. CDR3: CASTRDGFTEAFF. The CDR3 DNA reads as TGTGCCAGCACCCGGGACGGTTTCACTGAAGCTTTCTTT.